This T cell receptor beta chain was recovered during a study of blood T cells in healthy people across ages (dated by TCRdb to 2014 to 2015). Concerning the study at large: In model experiments, template switching captured about one uniquely barcoded TCR beta cDNA molecule for every two T cells. The study measured age-related changes in TCR beta repertoire diversity using deep sequencing normalized with unique cDNA molecular identifiers. Four age groups were formed from the donors: young (average around 15 years), middle-aged (roughly 38), aged (roughly 56) and long-lived (82). To avoid experimental bias, donors of different ages were distributed randomly across sequencing lanes. For two donors (one aged 18 to 30 and one aged 80 or older), the study analyzed two additional independent replicas of 1 million unique cDNA reads from the same blood draw.

The donors were 40 or so Caucasian individuals from Russia, aged roughly 6 to 100 years, who were systemically healthy. Each donor gave about 9.2 milliliters of peripheral blood, drawn into EDTA-treated Vacutainer tubes. Ficoll-Paque density-gradient centrifugation was used to isolate PBMCs, with at least 7 million per sample. Trizol reagent was used to extract total RNA from the PBMCs, yielding at least 5.5 micrograms per sample. For every donor, flow cytometry on a PBMC aliquot measured the percentage of naive CD45RAhigh/CD27high T cells. General study outcomes and caveats: Donor CMV infection status was unknown, potentially confounding age-related changes in expanded clonotypes. Estimates of total diversity from one million sequenced T cells were regarded as lower bounds and underestimates. As age increased, observed TCR beta diversity per million T cells dropped in a roughly linear way, and a significant reduction was already evident by age roughly 40. Conclusive comparison of naive and antigen-experienced compartments was prevented by the profiling of bulk unsorted PBMCs. Compared with the aged group, the long-lived group had more naive CD4+ T cells, fewer expanded clones and increased TCR diversity, a pattern suggesting age selection. A strong correlation was found between observed TCR beta diversity and the percentage of naive T cells measured by flow cytometry.

Library method: 5' RACE. A second about 7 to 12 cycle PCR used a sample-barcoded 5' primer and a J-beta primer mix. Each TCR beta cDNA molecule received a unique molecular identifier from a template-switch 5' adaptor carrying 12 random nucleotides. Each sample yielded at least 2.5 million CDR3-containing paired-end reads. First-strand cDNA was synthesized from all RNA with the Mint cDNA synthesis kit, primed by a TRBC-specific oligonucleotide. Following uracil-DNA glycosylase treatment, a first 18-cycle PCR with universal primers M1SS and BC2_uni_R was performed on all cDNA. In the paper's pipeline: For normalization, 1 million high-quality reads, each with a distinct molecular identifier, were randomly selected from each sample. Reads with shared molecular identifiers were discarded instead of being binned into consensus sequences. MiTCR, run with a Q25 quality threshold and the strictest error-elimination algorithm, handled CDR3 identification, clonotype clustering and error correction. Lower-bound total TCR beta diversity was estimated with a nonparametric unseen species model using Euler transformation. TCRdb trimmed public reads at Q25 via fastp, called clones via MiXCR and kept in-frame beta chains. One record per CDR3 amino acid sequence lists the most common genes and DNA. The V and J calls and clone size are TCRdb's, not the authors'. The sample table holds around 1,800,000 distinct CDR3 sequences, of which about two fifths were seen once. Around 23% of the sample goes to the ten largest clones.

Details on this clonotype: The antigen this receptor binds is unknown. No much larger clone is present one base from it, and per-base qualities are unavailable.

The clonotype was recovered from a human donor in good health. The sample comprised blood.

The CDR3 has the sequence CASRYRGGSSPLHF. The nucleotide sequence reads TGTGCCAGCAGGTACAGGGGGGGTAGTTCACCCCTCCACTTT. The sequence links TRBV6-6 to TRBJ1-6, with TRBD1 matching 8 junction bases. The CDR3 has 14 amino acids, counting the end cysteine and phenylalanine. Only the CDR3 DNA is retained, 42 bases long and in frame from the first base. CDR1 is given as MNHNY and CDR2 as SVGAGI, both from the germline V gene (reference sequence). From V the trimming removes 6 bases and from J it removes 9 bases, while the gene matches leave 7 bases of the junction unaccounted for.